One and the same sample provided the 31 T cell receptor beta chains below, sequenced in a study of T cell repertoires in cytomegalovirus infection. A single record per CDR3 protein comes from TCRdb applying MiXCR to the reads. This repertoire shows about a million distinct CDR3 sequences, roughly a third found once; its top ten account for 13%. Antigen specificity for these receptors is unknown. The sample consisted of cultured CD8+ T cells from PBMCs, taken from culture after CMV antigen stimulation. The source of these receptors is a human donor in good health (CMV status not recorded). Some clones in this sample may be carry-over from other donors' samples.

This clonotype came up a few times. The chain carries TRBV12-3 or TRBV12-4 and TRBJ2-7; no firm D call. This CDR3 contains 10 residues. The V gene lost 4 bases and the J gene lost 6 bases, with 4 bases spanning the gap. CDR3 amino acids: CASSSREQYF. CDR3 in DNA: TGTGCCAGCAGTTCCCGCGAGCAGTACTTC.

This chain uses TRBV6-2 or TRBV6-3 with TRBJ2-1; D remains unclear. The germline gives CDR1 MNHEY, CDR2 SVGEGT. The length of the CDR3 is 16 residues. V was pared by 0 bases and J by 1 base, with 10 bases between. The CDR3 nucleotides are TGTGCCAGCAGTTACTCCCTAACCCTTTCCTACAATGAGCAGTTCTTC. Amino acid sequence: CASSYSLTLSYNEQFF.

This clonotype was counted a few times. The J gene is TRBJ1-1, the V gene TRBV27, with a weak D call TRBD1 (6 bases). Germline loops: CDR1 MNHEY, CDR2 SMNVEV (reference sequence). This CDR3 is built from 15 residues. Trimming stripped 7 bases from V and 9 bases from J, with 24 bases between. DNA for the CDR3: TGTGCCAGCACCATTTCGCCAGCAGGGGCGCATAAAGCTTTCTTT. Its translation: CASTISPAGAHKAFF.

This clonotype was recorded a few times. J is TRBJ2-2 and V is TRBV7-6, with 9 bases lining up with TRBD2. The CDR3 consists of 18 residues. The trim removed 5 bases at V and 1 base at J, leaving 11 bases unmatched. Germline assignment: CDR1 SGHVS and CDR2 FNYEAQ. CDR3 sequence reads: CASSPRPKTSGNTGELFF. The CDR3 DNA is TGTGCCAGCAGCCCAAGGCCAAAGACTAGCGGGAACACCGGGGAGCTGTTTTTT. Full variable domain (missing parts from reference TRBV7-6 and TRBJ2-2): GAGVSQSPRYKVTKRGQDVALRCDPISGHVSLYWYRQALGQGPEFLTYFNYEAQQDKSGLPNDRFSAERPEGSISTLTIQRTEQRDSAMYRCASSPRPKTSGNTGELFFGEGSRLTVL.

In this sample, this clonotype turned up many times. The chain joins TRBV7-2 to TRBJ2-1; TRBD1 matches at 10 bases. Germline lookup yields CDR1 SGHTA and CDR2 FQGNSA. J was trimmed by 7 bases and V by 8 bases; bases with no gene match: 8. The CDR3 contains 14 residues. CDR3 residues: CASSKWTGGNEQFF. CDR3 nucleotide sequence: TGTGCCAGCTCTAAATGGACAGGGGGGAATGAGCAGTTCTTC.

This clonotype was recorded a few times. The chain is built from TRBV7-6 and TRBJ1-1; no clear D. The CDR3 extends over 16 amino acids. V dropped 5 bases and J dropped 1 base, with 17 bases sitting between them. Per germline, CDR1 SGHVS and CDR2 FNYEAQ. CDR3: CASSPPPSGPNTEAFF. DNA for the CDR3: TGTGCCAGCAGCCCCCCTCCAAGTGGCCCGAACACTGAAGCTTTCTTT.

This clonotype occurred a few times. The chain couples TRBV25-1 to TRBJ2-7; D possibly corresponds to TRBD1 (5 bases). Trimming cost V 2 bases and J 0 bases, with 14 bases left between them. The germline V gene has CDR1 MGHDK and CDR2 SYGVNS. The CDR3 contains 16 residues. The chain's CDR3 is CASSEPRRVGSYEQYF. The CDR3 coding sequence is TGTGCCAGCAGTGAACCCCGCAGGGTAGGCTCCTACGAGCAGTACTTC.

This clonotype has just a few counts. This chain uses TRBV12-3 or TRBV12-4 with TRBJ1-2, with D unresolved. The CDR3 length is 13 residues. Trimming took 3 bases from V and 2 from J, leaving 7 bases between them. The CDR3 coding sequence is TGTGCCAGCAGTTTCCGACACAACTATGGCTACACCTTC. It yields the protein CASSFRHNYGYTF.

The chain has TRBV24-1 and TRBJ1-5, with D unclear. Germline V gene data show CDR1 as KGHDR and CDR2 as SFDVKD. V lost 0 bases and J lost 0, with 2 bases in between. There are 14 residues in the CDR3. The CDR3 is CATSDLLSNQPQHF. The CDR3 DNA reads TGTGCCACCAGTGATTTGCTTAGCAATCAGCCCCAGCATTTT.

The chain joins TRBV19 to TRBJ1-1, with 7 bases aligning to TRBD1. Germline values: CDR1 LNHDA, CDR2 SQIVND (reference sequence). V gave up 8 bases and J gave up 2 bases; unmatched junction bases: 5. The CDR3 loop spans 13 amino acids. The CDR3 DNA reads as TGTGCCAGTCGCAACAGGGGTAACACTGAAGCTTTCTTT. As protein: CASRNRGNTEAFF.

This clonotype was counted many times. V is TRBV7-8 and J is TRBJ2-1, with D uncertain. The V and J ends lost 5 bases and 7 bases respectively, with 18 bases between them. Germline values: CDR1 SGHVS, CDR2 FQNEAQ. The CDR3 extends over 15 amino acids. This chain's CDR3 is CASSRPPGPRNEQFF. The CDR3 nucleotides read TGTGCCAGCAGCCGGCCCCCCGGCCCCAGGAATGAGCAGTTCTTC.

This clonotype has a count of ten or more. V usage is TRBV27 and J usage is TRBJ2-7, with TRBD1 matching over 9 bases. The CDR3 extends over 16 amino acids. In germline, CDR1 is MNHEY, CDR2 SMNVEV (reference sequence). After removal of 8 bases from V and 6 bases from J, the junction contained 17 bases not matched to a gene. The CDR3 region has the DNA TGTGCCAGCTCGAAAACCGGGACAGGGATTTGGGTCGAGCAGTACGTC. It encodes CASSKTGTGIWVEQYV.

This clonotype appeared a few times. The chain joins TRBV27 to TRBJ2-1, with a possible D match to TRBD2 (6 bases). CDR3 length equals 16 residues. Trimming removed 3 bases at V and 3 bases at J, with 15 bases between. Germline lookup yields CDR1 MNHEY and CDR2 SMNVEV (reference sequence). The CDR3 DNA sequence: TGTGCCAGCAGTTTTTTGGGAGGCCTCGTCTACAATGAGCAGTTCTTC. Translating gives CASSFLGGLVYNEQFF.

This clonotype showed up just a few times. CDR3 coding DNA: TGTGCCAGCAGTTCAGCGGGGGGGCCTTGGGAGACCCAGTACTTC. Translating gives CASSSAGGPWETQYF. This chain joins TRBV12-3 or TRBV12-4 and TRBJ2-5; TRBD2 matches 10 bases. V lost 4 bases, J lost 5 bases, and 7 bases stayed unmatched. The CDR3 has 15 amino acids.

V and J are TRBV11-2 and TRBJ2-1; D is possibly TRBD1 (5 bases). The CDR3 consists of 12 residues. V lost 3 bases, J lost 8 bases, and 8 bases lay in between. Germline assignment: CDR1 SGHAT and CDR2 FQNNGV. CDR3 region: CASSLGPDEQFF. The CDR3 DNA reads as TGTGCCAGCAGCTTGGGGCCGGATGAGCAGTTCTTC.

The chain employs TRBV7-9 and TRBJ2-4, with D hard to call. The germline V gene encodes CDR1 SEHNR and CDR2 FQNEAQ (reference sequence). Deletions cut 6 bases from V and 0 bases from J, with 12 bases between. This CDR3 has 15 amino acids. The CDR3 nucleotides are TGTGCCAGCAGTGCCGGAGAGCTAGCCAAAAACATTCAGTACTTC. This codes for CASSAGELAKNIQYF.

The genes are TRBV24-1 and TRBJ2-2; 9 nucleotides agree with TRBD1. Germline V lookup: CDR1 KGHDR, CDR2 SFDVKD. This CDR3 comprises 16 residues. Trimming at V came to 4 bases and at J to 2 bases, leaving 4 bases not matched to a gene. CDR3 in amino acids: CATSDQDRGNTGELFF. The CDR3 nucleotides read TGTGCCACCAGTGACCAGGACAGGGGAAACACCGGGGAGCTGTTTTTT.

This clonotype was found once. The rearrangement links TRBV28 to TRBJ1-5; no clear D gene. The CDR3 runs to 16 residues. Deletions cut 3 bases from V and 0 bases from J, with 12 bases between. CDR1 and CDR2 (germline): MDHEN, SYDVKM. CDR3 in amino acids: CASSFRSTYSNQPQHF. Written as DNA, the CDR3 is TGTGCCAGCAGTTTCCGGAGTACATATAGCAATCAGCCCCAGCATTTT.

The gene calls are TRBV10-2 and TRBJ2-2, with D possibly matching TRBD2 (6 bases). Trimming pared 8 bases from V and 8 bases from J, leaving 18 bases between. Germline CDR1 reads WSHSY; CDR2 reads SAAADI. The CDR3 has 14 residues. CDR3 sequence (DNA): TGCGCCAGCTCAGCGGGCCTAACCCTAGGGGAGCTGTTTTTT. Encoded protein: CASSAGLTLGELFF.

Regarding this clonotype: Just one base apart from a much larger clone, this may be a read error. The chain is built from TRBV7-2 and TRBJ2-5; D is ambiguous. The V gene's germline CDR1 is SGHTA and CDR2 FQGNSA. The germline V and J ends were trimmed by 5 bases and 5 bases, with 18 bases remaining between them. The CDR3 is made up of 15 amino acids. CDR3 loop: CASSASRAHLETQYF. Here the CDR3 DNA reads TGTGCCAGCAGCGCGAGCCGGGCCCATCTGGAGACCCAGTACTTC.

The chain couples TRBV5-3 to TRBJ2-2, with TRBD2 matching 7 bases. TRBV5-3 is identified as an open reading frame with a role that is uncertain. The CDR3 consists of 16 residues. The junction had 15 bases not matched to a gene; V was cut back by 9 bases and J by 4 bases. The CDR3 sequence is CANSFILAVFTGELFF. For the CDR3, the DNA is TGTGCCAACAGCTTTATCCTAGCGGTGTTCACCGGGGAGCTGTTTTTT.

The V and J genes are TRBV7-8 and TRBJ2-5; weak D call: TRBD1 (6 bases). The length of the CDR3 is 15 residues. The V end lost 5 bases, the J end lost 0 bases, and 13 bases lay between the germline ends. CDR1 is SGHVS, CDR2 FQNEAQ, per germline. CDR3 in amino acids: CASSPGQTNQETQYF. CDR3 coding DNA: TGTGCCAGCAGCCCTGGACAGACGAACCAAGAGACCCAGTACTTC.

This clonotype turned up a few times. This chain uses TRBV3-1 with TRBJ2-1; 7 positions agree with TRBD1. The CDR3 is 16 residues long. CDR1 is LGHDT and CDR2 is YNNKEL in the germline V gene (reference sequence). V was pared by 0 bases and J by 10 bases, with 12 bases of the junction left unmatched. CDR3 sequence reads: CASSQEGGQAPWEQFF. CDR3 in DNA: TGTGCCAGCAGCCAAGAAGGAGGACAGGCACCTTGGGAGCAGTTCTTC.

In its sample, this clonotype was seen a few times. This sequence joins TRBV15 and TRBJ2-2, with 14 bases fitting TRBD2. Per germline, CDR1 LNHNV and CDR2 YYDKDF (reference sequence). Trimming cost V 5 bases and J 5 bases; bases outside gene matches: 10. This CDR3 spans 18 amino acids. CDR3 sequence (DNA): TGTGCCACCAGCGGGGGGACTAGCGGGGGCCTGAGGACCGGGGAGCTGTTTTTT. The encoded protein is CATSGGTSGGLRTGELFF.

This chain joins TRBV6-2 or TRBV6-3 and TRBJ2-1; D gene ambiguous. Per the germline V gene, CDR1 is MNHEY and CDR2 is SVGEGT. The V gene lost 7 bases and the J gene lost 4 bases, with 17 bases spanning the gap. CDR3 length: 15 amino acids. For the CDR3, the DNA is TGTGCCAGCACATCGAGCCCTAATTTATACAATGAGCAGTTCTTC. This encodes CASTSSPNLYNEQFF.

This clonotype was picked up a small number of times. The chain carries TRBV6-1 and TRBJ1-5, with 8 bases identical to TRBD1. CDR3 length: 15 residues. V was pared by 3 bases and J by 4 bases, with 5 bases of the junction left unmatched. Germline values: CDR1 MNHNS, CDR2 SASEGT. CDR3 sequence: CASSDNRGTNQPQHF. Here the CDR3 DNA reads TGTGCCAGCAGTGACAACAGGGGGACAAATCAGCCCCAGCATTTT.

The CDR3 protein is CASSVNNSPLHF. The CDR3 region has the DNA TGTGCCAGCAGCGTAAACAACTCACCCCTCCACTTT. This chain joins TRBV9 and TRBJ1-6; D not certain. CDR1 and CDR2 from the germline V gene are SGDLS and YYNGEE. CDR3 length: 12 amino acids. Trimming stripped 1 base from V and 10 bases from J, with 6 bases between. Combining the CDR3 with reference TRBV9 and TRBJ1-6 gives the whole variable domain DSGVTQTPKHLITATGQRVTLRCSPRSGDLSVYWYQQSLDQGLQFLIQYYNGEERAKGNILERFSAQQFPDLHSELNLSSLELGDSALYFCASSVNNSPLHFGNGTRLTVT.

J is TRBJ2-5 and V is TRBV3-1; 7 bases map to TRBD2. CDR1 LGHDT and CDR2 YNNKEL come from the germline V gene (reference sequence). The V segment lost 7 bases and the J segment 4 bases; nucleotides outside the gene matches: 6. The CDR3 is made up of 13 amino acids. The CDR3 region is CASIREGIETQYF. The CDR3 nucleotides are TGTGCCAGCATCAGGGAGGGAATAGAGACCCAGTACTTC.

This clonotype was observed a single time. This chain uses TRBV4-1 with TRBJ2-3; D is undetermined. Trimming took off 1 base at V and 4 bases at J, with 12 bases between the two ends. Germline CDR1 and CDR2: MGHRA and YSYEKL. The CDR3 is made up of 15 amino acids. This CDR3 reads CASSQGTGVSDTQYF. CDR3 nucleotide sequence: TGCGCCAGCAGCCAAGGCACTGGTGTATCAGATACGCAGTATTTT.

This clonotype has a count of ten or more. The J gene is TRBJ1-1, the V gene TRBV7-2; D is perhaps TRBD1 (5 bases). This CDR3 is 15 amino acids long. V was shortened by 5 bases and J by 1 base, with 14 bases between the two germline ends. Germline CDR1 reads SGHTA; CDR2 reads FQGNSA. DNA of the CDR3: TGTGCCAGCAGCCCCGCCGGGACGGAGAACACTGAAGCTTTCTTT. This encodes CASSPAGTENTEAFF.

Points on this clonotype: The junction and the germline gene differ at one end; a read error may be behind it. The CDR3: CASSHSSGGPYNEQFF. The CDR3 bases are TGTGCCAGCAGTCACTCTAGCGGGGGCCCGTACAATGAGCAGTTCTTC. The gene calls are TRBV6-5 and TRBJ2-1; 10 nucleotides match TRBD2. Germline assignment: CDR1 MNHEY and CDR2 SVGAGI. The CDR3 runs 16 residues.